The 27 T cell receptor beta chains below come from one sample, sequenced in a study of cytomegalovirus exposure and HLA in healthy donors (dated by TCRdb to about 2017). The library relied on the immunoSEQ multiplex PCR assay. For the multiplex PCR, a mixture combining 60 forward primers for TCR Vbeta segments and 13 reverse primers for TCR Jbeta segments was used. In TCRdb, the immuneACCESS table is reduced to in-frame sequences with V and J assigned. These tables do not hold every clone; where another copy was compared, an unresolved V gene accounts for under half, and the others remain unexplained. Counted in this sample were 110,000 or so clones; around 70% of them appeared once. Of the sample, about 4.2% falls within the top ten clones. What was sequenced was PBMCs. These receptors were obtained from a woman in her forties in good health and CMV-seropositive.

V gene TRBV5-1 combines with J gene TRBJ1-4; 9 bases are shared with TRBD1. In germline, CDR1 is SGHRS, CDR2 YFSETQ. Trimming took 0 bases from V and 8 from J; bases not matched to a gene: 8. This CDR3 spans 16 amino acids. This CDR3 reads CASSLAVTGGWEKLFF. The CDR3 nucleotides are TGCGCCAGCAGCTTGGCGGTAACAGGGGGCTGGGAAAAACTGTTTTTT.

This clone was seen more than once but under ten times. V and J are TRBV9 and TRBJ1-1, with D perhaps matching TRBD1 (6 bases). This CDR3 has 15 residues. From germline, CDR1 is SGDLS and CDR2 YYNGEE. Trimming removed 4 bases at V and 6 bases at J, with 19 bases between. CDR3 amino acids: CASSSRWGGASEAFF. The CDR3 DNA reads TGTGCCAGCAGCTCAAGATGGGGGGGGGCTTCTGAAGCTTTCTTT. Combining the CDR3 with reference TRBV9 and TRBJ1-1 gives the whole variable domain DSGVTQTPKHLITATGQRVTLRCSPRSGDLSVYWYQQSLDQGLQFLIQYYNGEERAKGNILERFSAQQFPDLHSELNLSSLELGDSALYFCASSSRWGGASEAFFGQGTRLTVV.

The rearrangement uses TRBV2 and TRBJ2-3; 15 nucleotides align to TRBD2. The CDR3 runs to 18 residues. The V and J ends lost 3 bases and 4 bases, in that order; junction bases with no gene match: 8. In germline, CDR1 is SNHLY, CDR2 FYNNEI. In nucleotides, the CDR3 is TGTGCCAGCAGTGAGGGACTAGCGGGAGGTTTTAGGTCAGATACGCAGTATTTT. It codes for CASSEGLAGGFRSDTQYF.

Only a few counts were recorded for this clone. The CDR3 bases are TGTGCCAGCAGCGTAGGAAGCTCGGGTTCGATGTCCAGGGGAAAACTGTTTTTT. Its protein is CASSVGSSGSMSRGKLFF. This chain connects TRBV9 to TRBJ1-4; weak D call: TRBD1 (6 bases). With 0 bases removed from V and 10 bases from J, the gap between germline ends came to 25 bases. This CDR3 region has 18 residues. Per germline, CDR1 SGDLS and CDR2 YYNGEE.

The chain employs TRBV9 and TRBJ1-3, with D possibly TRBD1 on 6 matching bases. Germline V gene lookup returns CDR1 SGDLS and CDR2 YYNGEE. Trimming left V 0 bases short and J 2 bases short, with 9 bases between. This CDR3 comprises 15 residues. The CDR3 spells CASSVGPGAGNTIYF. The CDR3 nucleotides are TGTGCCAGCAGCGTAGGTCCAGGGGCTGGAAACACCATATATTTT.

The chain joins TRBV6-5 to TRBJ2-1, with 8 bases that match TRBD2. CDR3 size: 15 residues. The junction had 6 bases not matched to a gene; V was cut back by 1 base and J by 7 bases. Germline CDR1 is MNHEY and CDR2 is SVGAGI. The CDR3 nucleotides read TGTGCCAGCAGTTACTTGGCTAGCGGGCTGAATGAGCAGTTCTTC. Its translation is CASSYLASGLNEQFF.

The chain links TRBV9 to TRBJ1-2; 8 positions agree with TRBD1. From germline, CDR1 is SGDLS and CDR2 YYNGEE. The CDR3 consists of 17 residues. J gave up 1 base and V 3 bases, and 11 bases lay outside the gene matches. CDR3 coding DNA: TGTGCCAGCAGCGCGGACCTCAGGGGGCGCAATAACTATGGCTACACCTTC. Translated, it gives CASSADLRGRNNYGYTF.

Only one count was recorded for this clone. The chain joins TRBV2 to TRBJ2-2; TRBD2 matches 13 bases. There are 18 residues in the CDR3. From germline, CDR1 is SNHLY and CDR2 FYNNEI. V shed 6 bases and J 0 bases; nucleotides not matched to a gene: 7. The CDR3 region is CASSGTSGKGTNTGELFF. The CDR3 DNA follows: TGTGCCAGCAGCGGGACTAGCGGGAAGGGCACGAACACCGGGGAGCTGTTTTTT.

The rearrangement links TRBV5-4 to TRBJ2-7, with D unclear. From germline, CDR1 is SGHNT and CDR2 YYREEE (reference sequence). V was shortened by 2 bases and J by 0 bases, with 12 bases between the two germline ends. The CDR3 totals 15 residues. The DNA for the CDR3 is TGTGCCAGCAGCTTAATCGGGTCTAGCTCCTACGAGCAGTACTTC. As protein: CASSLIGSSSYEQYF.

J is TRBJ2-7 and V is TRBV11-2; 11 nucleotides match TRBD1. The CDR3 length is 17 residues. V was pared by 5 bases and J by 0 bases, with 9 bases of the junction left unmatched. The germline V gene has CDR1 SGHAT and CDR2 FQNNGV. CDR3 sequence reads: CASSQGTGGYTSYEQYF. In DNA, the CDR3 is TGTGCCAGCAGCCAGGGGACAGGGGGTTATACCTCCTACGAGCAGTACTTC.

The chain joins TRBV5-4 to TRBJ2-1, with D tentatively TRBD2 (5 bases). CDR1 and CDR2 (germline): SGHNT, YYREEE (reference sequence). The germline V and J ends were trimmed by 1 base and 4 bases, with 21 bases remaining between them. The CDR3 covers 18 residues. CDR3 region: CASSLMGASQTKYNEQFF. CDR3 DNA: TGTGCCAGCAGCTTGATGGGCGCATCTCAGACTAAATACAATGAGCAGTTCTTC. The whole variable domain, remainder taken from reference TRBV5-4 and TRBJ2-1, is ETGVTQSPTHLIKTRGQQVTLRCSSQSGHNTVSWYQQALGQGPQFIFQYYREEENGRGNFPPRFSGLQFPNYSSELNVNALELDDSALYLCASSLMGASQTKYNEQFFGPGTRLTVL.

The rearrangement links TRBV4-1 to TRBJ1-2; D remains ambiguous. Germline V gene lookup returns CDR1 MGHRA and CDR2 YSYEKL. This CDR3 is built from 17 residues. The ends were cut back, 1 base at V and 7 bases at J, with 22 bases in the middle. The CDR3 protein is CASSQAPRGSLNSGYTF. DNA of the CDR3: TGCGCCAGCAGCCAAGCTCCTCGCGGGTCCCTCAACAGTGGCTACACCTTC.

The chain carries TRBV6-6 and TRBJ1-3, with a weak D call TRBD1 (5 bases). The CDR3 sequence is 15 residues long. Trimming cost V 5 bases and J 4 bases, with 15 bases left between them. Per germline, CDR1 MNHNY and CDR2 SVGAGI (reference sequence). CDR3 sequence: CASSGSGGSGNTIYF. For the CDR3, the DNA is TGTGCCAGCAGTGGGTCGGGGGGGAGCGGAAACACCATATATTTT.

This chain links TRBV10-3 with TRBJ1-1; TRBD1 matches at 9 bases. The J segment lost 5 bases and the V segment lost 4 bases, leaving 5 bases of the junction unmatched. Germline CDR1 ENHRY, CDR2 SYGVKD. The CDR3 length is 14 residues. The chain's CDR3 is CAISATGGNTEAFF. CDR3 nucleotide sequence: TGTGCCATCAGTGCGACAGGGGGTAATACTGAAGCTTTCTTT.

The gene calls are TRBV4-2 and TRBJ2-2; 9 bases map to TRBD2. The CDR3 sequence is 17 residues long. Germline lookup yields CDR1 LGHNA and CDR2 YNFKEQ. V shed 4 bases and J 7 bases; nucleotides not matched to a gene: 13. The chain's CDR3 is CASSRGSAGGRGGELFF. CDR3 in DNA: TGTGCCAGCAGCCGGGGATCAGCGGGAGGACGTGGCGGGGAGCTGTTTTTT.

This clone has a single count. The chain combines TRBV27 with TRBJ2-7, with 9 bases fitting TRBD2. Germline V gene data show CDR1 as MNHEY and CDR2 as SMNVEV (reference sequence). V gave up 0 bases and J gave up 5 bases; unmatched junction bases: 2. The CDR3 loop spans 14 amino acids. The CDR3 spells CASSLSRGGDEQYF. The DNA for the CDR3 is TGTGCCAGCAGTTTATCGCGGGGGGGTGACGAGCAGTACTTC.

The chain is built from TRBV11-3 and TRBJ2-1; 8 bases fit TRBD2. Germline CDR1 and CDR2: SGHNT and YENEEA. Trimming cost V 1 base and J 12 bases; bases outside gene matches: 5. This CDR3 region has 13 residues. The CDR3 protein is CASSLGTSFLQFF. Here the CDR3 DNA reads TGTGCCAGCAGCTTAGGGACTAGCTTCTTGCAGTTCTTC.

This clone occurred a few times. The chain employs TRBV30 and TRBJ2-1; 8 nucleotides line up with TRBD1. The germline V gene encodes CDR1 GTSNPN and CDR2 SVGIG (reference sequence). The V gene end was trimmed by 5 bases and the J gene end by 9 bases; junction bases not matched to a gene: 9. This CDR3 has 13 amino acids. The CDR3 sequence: CAWDRGGFGEQFF. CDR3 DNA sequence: TGTGCCTGGGACAGGGGAGGTTTTGGTGAGCAGTTCTTC. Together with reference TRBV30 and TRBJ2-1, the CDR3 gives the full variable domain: SQTIHQWPATLVQPVGSPLSLECTVEGTSNPNLYWYRQAAGRGLQLLFYSVGIGQISSEVPQNLSASRPQDRQFILSSKKLLLSDSGFYLCAWDRGGFGEQFFGPGTRLTVL.

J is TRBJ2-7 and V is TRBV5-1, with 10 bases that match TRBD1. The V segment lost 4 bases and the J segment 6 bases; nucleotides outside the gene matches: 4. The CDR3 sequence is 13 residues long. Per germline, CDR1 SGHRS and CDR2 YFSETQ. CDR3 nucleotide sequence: TGCGCCAGCAGCCTAGGACAGGGGGTCGAGCAGTACTTC. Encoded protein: CASSLGQGVEQYF.

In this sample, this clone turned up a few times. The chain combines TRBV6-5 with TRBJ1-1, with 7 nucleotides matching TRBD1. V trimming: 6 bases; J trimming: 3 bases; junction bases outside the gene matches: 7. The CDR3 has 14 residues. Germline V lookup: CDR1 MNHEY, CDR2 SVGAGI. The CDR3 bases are TGTGCCAGCAGCCTCAACAGGGGAGACACTGAAGCTTTCTTT. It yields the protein CASSLNRGDTEAFF.

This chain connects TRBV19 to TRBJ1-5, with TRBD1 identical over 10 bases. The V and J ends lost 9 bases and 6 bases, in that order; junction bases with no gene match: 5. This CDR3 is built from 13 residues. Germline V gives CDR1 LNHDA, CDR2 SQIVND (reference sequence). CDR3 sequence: CASRDRGGQPQHF. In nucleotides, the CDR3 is TGTGCCAGCCGGGACAGGGGAGGTCAGCCCCAGCATTTT.

CDR3 region: CASSLAQGHSSGNTIYF. CDR3 sequence (DNA): TGTGCCAGCAGTTTAGCCCAGGGACACTCCTCTGGAAACACCATATATTTT. V is TRBV28 and J is TRBJ1-3; D perhaps matches TRBD1 (6 bases). The germline V gene has CDR1 MDHEN and CDR2 SYDVKM. The CDR3 is 17 amino acids. V lost 2 bases and J 0 bases, leaving 14 bases between the germline ends. The variable domain in full, with the rest retrieved from reference TRBV28 and TRBJ1-3, is DVKVTQSSRYLVKRTGEKVFLECVQDMDHENMFWYRQDPGLGLRLIYFSYDVKMKEKGDIPEGYSVSREKKERFSLILESASTNQTSMYLCASSLAQGHSSGNTIYFGEGSWLTVV.

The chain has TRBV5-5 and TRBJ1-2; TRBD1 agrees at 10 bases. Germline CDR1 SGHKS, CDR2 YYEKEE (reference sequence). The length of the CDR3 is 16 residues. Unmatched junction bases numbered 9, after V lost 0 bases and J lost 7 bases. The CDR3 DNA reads TGTGCCAGCAGCTTGGTAGTGGTGACAGGGGGCCGTGGCTACACCTTC. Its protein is CASSLVVVTGGRGYTF.

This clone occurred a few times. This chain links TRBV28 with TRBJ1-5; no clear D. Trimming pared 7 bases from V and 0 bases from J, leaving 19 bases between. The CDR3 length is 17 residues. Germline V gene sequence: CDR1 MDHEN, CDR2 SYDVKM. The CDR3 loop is CASISSAGPYSNQPQHF. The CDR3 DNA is TGTGCCAGCATTTCATCCGCGGGCCCTTATAGCAATCAGCCCCAGCATTTT.

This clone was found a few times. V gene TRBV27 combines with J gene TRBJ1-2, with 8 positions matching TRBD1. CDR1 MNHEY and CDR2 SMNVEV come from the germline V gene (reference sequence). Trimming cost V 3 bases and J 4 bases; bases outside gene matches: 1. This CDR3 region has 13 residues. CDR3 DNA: TGTGCCAGCAGTTTCCAGGGGGCCTATGGCTACACCTTC. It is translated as CASSFQGAYGYTF.

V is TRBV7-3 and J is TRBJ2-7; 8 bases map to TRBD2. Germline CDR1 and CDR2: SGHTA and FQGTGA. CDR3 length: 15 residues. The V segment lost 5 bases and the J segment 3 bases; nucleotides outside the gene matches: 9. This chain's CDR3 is CASSTGLARLYEQYF. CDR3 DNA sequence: TGTGCCAGCAGCACCGGACTAGCCCGTCTCTACGAGCAGTACTTC.

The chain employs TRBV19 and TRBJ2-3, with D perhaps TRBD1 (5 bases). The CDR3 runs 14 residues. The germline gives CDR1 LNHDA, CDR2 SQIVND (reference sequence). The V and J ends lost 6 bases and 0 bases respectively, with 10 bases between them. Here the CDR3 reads CASRNRSSTDTQYF. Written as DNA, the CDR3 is TGTGCCAGTAGGAACAGGTCCAGCACAGATACGCAGTATTTT.